These 25 T cell receptor beta chains came from one sample sequenced in a study of T cells after yellow fever vaccination. MiXCR was run by TCRdb on the 5' RACE reads, yielding one entry per CDR3 protein. The repertoire holds hundreds of thousands of distinct CDR3 sequences, 9% to 15% seen once, with 14% to 15% in the top ten. Here the sequenced sample was PBMCs, taken on the day of the yellow fever booster vaccination. The receptor source for this set is a man under 40 who received the YFV17D yellow fever vaccine.

This clonotype was seen only a few times. This rearrangement joins TRBV20-1 to TRBJ2-1; 9 nucleotides align to TRBD2. This CDR3 comprises 16 residues. Per the germline V gene, CDR1 is DFQATT and CDR2 is SNEGSKA (reference sequence). V was pared by 1 base and J by 0 bases, with 4 bases of the junction left unmatched. The CDR3 bases are TGCAGTGCTAGAGCAGATAGCGGGAGCTCCTACAATGAGCAGTTCTTC. It codes for CSARADSGSSYNEQFF.

This clonotype turned up a few times. The chain employs TRBV11-2 and TRBJ2-1; weak D call: TRBD1 (7 bases). The CDR3 has 21 residues. Trimming shortened V by 0 bases and J by 6 bases, and 30 bases separated the two germline ends. Germline V gene lookup returns CDR1 SGHAT and CDR2 FQNNGV. The CDR3 region is CASSLDLQGLLLSGVGNEQFF. In nucleotides, the CDR3 is TGTGCCAGCAGCTTAGATTTACAGGGGCTACTTCTTTCGGGAGTGGGCAATGAGCAGTTCTTC.

This clonotype was observed a single time. The rearrangement links TRBV29-1 to TRBJ2-5; the match to TRBD1 covers 8 bases. This CDR3 is 12 amino acids long. Trimming at V came to 6 bases and at J to 6 bases, leaving 6 bases not matched to a gene. Germline V CDR1 and CDR2: SQVTM, ANQGSEA. CDR3 loop: CSVEQGGKTQYF. CDR3 in DNA: TGCAGCGTAGAACAGGGGGGAAAGACCCAGTACTTC.

The J gene is TRBJ2-6, the V gene TRBV28, with TRBD1 identical over 8 bases. The germline V gene has CDR1 MDHEN and CDR2 SYDVKM. V was clipped by 0 bases and J by 1 base; unmatched bases: 5. The CDR3 is 18 residues long. The CDR3 sequence is CASSLWGQVPSGANVLTF. CDR3 DNA: TGTGCCAGCAGTTTATGGGGACAGGTCCCTTCTGGGGCCAACGTCCTGACTTTC. Based on the CDR3 plus reference TRBV28 and TRBJ2-6, the full variable domain is DVKVTQSSRYLVKRTGEKVFLECVQDMDHENMFWYRQDPGLGLRLIYFSYDVKMKEKGDIPEGYSVSREKKERFSLILESASTNQTSMYLCASSLWGQVPSGANVLTFGAGSRLTVL.

This chain uses TRBV14 with TRBJ2-3, with D possibly called TRBD1 or TRBD2 (5 bases each). CDR3 length equals 17 residues. Germline assignment: CDR1 SGHDN and CDR2 FVKESK. Deletions cut 5 bases from V and 1 base from J, with 19 bases between. CDR3 residues: CASSASFVGTGTDTQYF. CDR3 bases: TGTGCCAGCAGCGCCTCTTTCGTAGGGACCGGCACAGATACGCAGTATTTT.

The chain carries TRBV6-2 or TRBV6-3 and TRBJ2-7; 9 bases map to TRBD1. The CDR3 totals 14 residues. V shed 8 bases and J 4 bases; nucleotides not matched to a gene: 9. Germline CDR1 and CDR2: MNHEY and SVGEGT. CDR3 protein: CASGQTGGNYEQYF. The CDR3 coding sequence is TGTGCCAGCGGCCAGACAGGGGGGAATTACGAGCAGTACTTC.

The gene calls are TRBV12-3 or TRBV12-4 and TRBJ2-3; 8 bases align to TRBD2. Losses at the gene ends were 5 bases for V and 2 bases for J; bases not matched to a gene: 3. The CDR3 spans 14 residues. CDR3 in amino acids: CASSRGGDTDTQYF. In nucleotides, the CDR3 is TGTGCCAGCAGTCGGGGGGGGGACACAGATACGCAGTATTTT.

The J gene is TRBJ2-4, the V gene TRBV30; D unresolved. With 2 bases removed from V and 8 bases from J, the gap between germline ends came to 10 bases. The CDR3 is 12 amino acids. Germline V gene data show CDR1 as GTSNPN and CDR2 as SVGIG (reference sequence). CDR3 residues: CAWSKVGYIQYF. DNA of the CDR3: TGTGCCTGGAGTAAGGTGGGATACATTCAGTACTTC. The full variable domain, in which reference TRBV30 and TRBJ2-4 provide the parts outside the CDR3, is SQTIHQWPATLVQPVGSPLSLECTVEGTSNPNLYWYRQAAGRGLQLLFYSVGIGQISSEVPQNLSASRPQDRQFILSSKKLLLSDSGFYLCAWSKVGYIQYFGAGTRLSVL.

This clonotype was detected only a few times. The V and J genes are TRBV24-1 and TRBJ2-6; 7 positions agree with TRBD2. Germline values: CDR1 KGHDR, CDR2 SFDVKD. The CDR3 extends over 18 amino acids. The ends lost 8 bases at V and 1 base at J; junction bases unmatched: 13. The CDR3 DNA follows: TGTGCCACCACCGAATGGACTAGTCCCGGATCTGGGGCCAACGTCCTGACTTTC. Protein: CATTEWTSPGSGANVLTF.

The table lists this clonotype with a few counts. The chain has TRBV5-1 and TRBJ2-6; tentative D call: TRBD1 (6 bases). V lost 5 bases and J lost 2, with 8 bases in between. Germline V lookup: CDR1 SGHRS, CDR2 YFSETQ. This CDR3 spans 14 amino acids. The CDR3 sequence is CASRQGTGANVLTF. The CDR3 DNA sequence: TGCGCCAGCAGACAGGGTACTGGGGCCAACGTCCTGACTTTC.

This clonotype occurred a few times. J is TRBJ2-1 and V is TRBV7-9; possible D gene TRBD2, 5 bases. This CDR3 contains 15 residues. Trimming took 3 bases from V and 2 from J, leaving 11 bases between them. Germline CDR1 and CDR2: SEHNR and FQNEAQ (reference sequence). CDR3 in amino acids: CASSFGVATYNEQFF. In nucleotides, the CDR3 is TGTGCCAGCAGCTTCGGGGTAGCTACCTACAATGAGCAGTTCTTC.

For this clonotype: The junction departs from germline at one end; a sequencing error may be responsible. The gene calls are TRBV29-1 and TRBJ2-1; D uncertain. There are 12 residues in the CDR3. Germline V gene data show CDR1 as SQVTM and CDR2 as ANQGSEA. For the CDR3, the DNA is TGCAGCGCTGAAGTCACGAGAGGTGAGCAGTTCTTC. Amino acids: CSAEVTRGEQFF.

This clonotype was found a few times. The chain carries TRBV5-1 and TRBJ2-1, with 12 bases fitting TRBD2. J was trimmed by 2 bases and V by 4 bases; bases with no gene match: 7. Germline lookup yields CDR1 SGHRS and CDR2 YFSETQ. The CDR3 sequence is 17 residues long. The CDR3, as DNA: TGCGCCAGCAGCCGAGGGACTAGCGGGCCGACCTACAATGAGCAGTTCTTC. Protein sequence: CASSRGTSGPTYNEQFF.

V is TRBV4-2 and J is TRBJ2-1, with TRBD2 matching 13 bases. The germline gives CDR1 LGHNA, CDR2 YNFKEQ. This CDR3 comprises 18 residues. V shed 2 bases, J shed 2 bases, and the junction held 6 bases outside the gene matches. This CDR3 is CASSQRGLAGAPYNEQFF. CDR3 nucleotides: TGTGCCAGCAGCCAACGAGGACTAGCGGGAGCCCCCTACAATGAGCAGTTCTTC.

The CDR3 DNA reads TGTGCCAGCAGCTTATTGGCGGGAGTAACCCGCAAGGGGGAAACAGATACGCAGTATTTT. It translates to CASSLLAGVTRKGETDTQYF. The genes are TRBV7-3 and TRBJ2-3; perhaps TRBD2 as D (7 bases). The CDR3 has 20 residues. V lost 2 bases to trimming and J lost 3 bases, with 27 bases between them. The germline CDR1 and CDR2 sequences are SGHTA and FQGTGA.

This clonotype was counted between two and nine times. The chain recombines TRBV5-1 with TRBJ1-1; 9 bases are a match to TRBD1. The CDR3 spans 13 residues. CDR1 and CDR2 (germline): SGHRS, YFSETQ. J lost 1 base, V lost 5 bases, and 0 bases had no gene match. The CDR3 nucleotides are TGCGCCAGCAGGGGACAGGGGAACACTGAAGCTTTCTTT. Its translation is CASRGQGNTEAFF.

This clonotype was picked up many times. The rearrangement links TRBV20-1 to TRBJ1-2, with unresolved D. Germline V gene lookup returns CDR1 DFQATT and CDR2 SNEGSKA (reference sequence). Trimming removed 4 bases from V and 4 bases from J, with 7 bases in between. The CDR3 runs 11 residues. In nucleotides, the CDR3 is TGCAGTGCTAACATCGCCTATGGCTACACCTTC. It codes for CSANIAYGYTF.

This chain joins TRBV7-9 and TRBJ2-1, with TRBD2 identical over 9 bases. This CDR3 is built from 16 residues. V dropped 4 bases and J dropped 6; count of bases not matched to a gene: 10. Germline V CDR1 and CDR2: SEHNR, FQNEAQ (reference sequence). CDR3 region: CASSSYAGGPVNEQFF. CDR3 coding DNA: TGTGCCAGCAGCTCATACGCGGGAGGGCCGGTCAATGAGCAGTTCTTC.

V is TRBV12-3 or TRBV12-4 and J is TRBJ2-4, with D perhaps matching TRBD1 (8 bases). Trimming shortened V by 3 bases and J by 2 bases, and 17 bases separated the two germline ends. This CDR3 has 17 amino acids. CDR3 DNA sequence: TGTGCCAGCAGTTTGGAACAGGGGGGGAACTCCAAAAACATTCAGTACTTC. Translation gives CASSLEQGGNSKNIQYF.

This clonotype was detected a few times. The rearrangement links TRBV10-3 to TRBJ1-6; D is unresolved. The V end was cut by 8 bases, the J end by 5 bases, with 16 bases between. The CDR3 extends over 15 amino acids. CDR1 ENHRY and CDR2 SYGVKD come from the germline V gene. This CDR3 reads CAILSALGNNSPLHF. The CDR3 DNA is TGTGCCATCCTGTCCGCCTTGGGGAATAATTCACCCCTCCACTTT.

This clonotype has only a few counts. The V call is TRBV28, the J call TRBJ2-2; D gene ambiguous. The CDR3 extends over 14 amino acids. Per the germline V gene, CDR1 is MDHEN and CDR2 is SYDVKM. V shed 10 bases and J shed 1 base, with 13 bases lying between them. This chain's CDR3 is CATLRSQNTGELFF. The CDR3 bases are TGTGCCACACTCAGGTCTCAGAACACCGGGGAGCTGTTTTTT.

V usage is TRBV29-1 and J usage is TRBJ2-3, with 11 nucleotides matching TRBD2. Trimming took 3 bases from V and 6 from J; bases not matched to a gene: 11. The CDR3 totals 16 residues. The germline CDR1 and CDR2 sequences are SQVTM and ANQGSEA. CDR3 bases: TGCAGCGTTGAGTCGTGGCTAGCGGGAGGACCCGATACGCAGTATTTT. As protein: CSVESWLAGGPDTQYF.

The chain employs TRBV9 and TRBJ1-3; unclear D gene. V lost 1 base to trimming and J lost 0 bases, with 5 bases between them. Germline-derived CDR1 and CDR2 are SGDLS and YYNGEE. CDR3 length: 14 residues. The CDR3 region is CASSVLTSGNTIYF. CDR3 DNA: TGTGCCAGCAGCGTACTCACCTCTGGAAACACCATATATTTT.

In its sample, this clonotype was seen a few times. The chain is built from TRBV15 and TRBJ2-1; D gene unclear. The V and J ends lost 5 bases and 9 bases respectively, with 17 bases between them. CDR3 length: 14 amino acids. Germline CDR1 is LNHNV and CDR2 is YYDKDF (reference sequence). The CDR3 protein is CATSSNTGPGEQFF. The CDR3 nucleotides read TGTGCCACCAGCTCAAATACCGGCCCGGGTGAGCAGTTCTTC.

The chain recombines TRBV30 with TRBJ2-1; 11 bases align to TRBD1. The V segment lost 6 bases and the J segment 7 bases; nucleotides outside the gene matches: 2. This CDR3 is 12 amino acids long. Germline values: CDR1 GTSNPN, CDR2 SVGIG (reference sequence). Here the CDR3 DNA reads TGTGCCTGCGGACAGGGGGCGAATGAGCAGTTCTTC. This translates into CACGQGANEQFF.